The 23 T cell receptor beta chains below come from one sample, sequenced in a study of blood T cell repertoires in COVID-19. TCRdb's table, derived via immunoSEQ multiplex PCR, lists solely in-frame clones and lacks some. The table shows fewer than 450,000 clones, with under 95% occurring only once. The sample taken for sequencing was peripheral blood. The receptor source for this set is a woman aged 18 to 35 who had recovered from COVID-19.

The chain has TRBV30 and TRBJ2-7; D may be TRBD2 (6 bases). Per germline, CDR1 GTSNPN and CDR2 SVGIG (reference sequence). The ends were cut back, 2 bases at V and 5 bases at J, with 16 bases in the middle. The CDR3 covers 14 residues. The chain's CDR3 is CAWSRPGTSNEQYV. Written as DNA, the CDR3 is TGTGCCTGGAGTAGGCCCGGGACTTCGAACGAGCAGTACGTC.

V and J are TRBV5-1 and TRBJ2-5; possibly TRBD2 for D (5 bases). The germline V gene has CDR1 SGHRS and CDR2 YFSETQ. The CDR3 covers 13 residues. The V gene lost 0 bases and the J gene lost 7 bases, with 10 bases spanning the gap. CDR3: CASSLELGGTQYF. The CDR3 region has the DNA TGCGCCAGCAGCTTGGAGCTAGGAGGGACCCAGTACTTC.

Only a few counts were recorded for this clone. The chain has TRBV6-6 and TRBJ1-3; TRBD1 matches 7 bases. The V gene end was trimmed by 5 bases and the J gene end by 0 bases; junction bases not matched to a gene: 16. The CDR3 spans 19 residues. The germline CDR1 and CDR2 sequences are MNHNY and SVGAGI (reference sequence). The CDR3 DNA is TGTGCCAGCAGTCCTACCGGGACAGCCTCTTTATACTCTGGAAACACCATATATTTT. It is translated as CASSPTGTASLYSGNTIYF.

The J gene is TRBJ1-2, the V gene TRBV7-9, with a weak D call TRBD1 (6 bases). Germline values: CDR1 SEHNR, CDR2 FQNEAQ (reference sequence). V was cut by 1 base and J by 5 bases, with 14 bases left in between. There are 15 residues in the CDR3. The CDR3 protein is CASSLGPGEEYGYTF. CDR3 in DNA: TGTGCCAGCAGCTTAGGTCCAGGGGAAGAATATGGCTACACCTTC.

V usage is TRBV4-1 and J usage is TRBJ2-1; 11 nucleotides align to TRBD2. V dropped 4 bases and J dropped 13; count of bases not matched to a gene: 9. The CDR3 spans 14 residues. The germline V gene has CDR1 MGHRA and CDR2 YSYEKL. CDR3 protein: CASSPIGSGRGQFF. The CDR3 nucleotides read TGCGCCAGCAGCCCAATAGGTAGCGGGAGGGGACAGTTCTTC.

The V call is TRBV7-2, the J call TRBJ2-1; possible D gene TRBD2, 6 bases. The CDR3 is made up of 15 amino acids. Looked up from germline, CDR1 is SGHTA and CDR2 is FQGNSA. V was pared by 5 bases and J by 7 bases, with 18 bases between. In nucleotides, the CDR3 is TGTGCCAGCAGCCCCCCAGCTAGCGCGGGAAATGAGCAGTTCTTC. Translation: CASSPPASAGNEQFF.

The J gene is TRBJ2-7, the V gene TRBV27; TRBD2 agrees at 9 bases. CDR1 MNHEY and CDR2 SMNVEV come from the germline V gene (reference sequence). The CDR3 runs 14 residues. The chain's CDR3 is CARSRFGGRAVQYV. CDR3 DNA sequence: TGTGCCCGCAGCCGATTCGGCGGGAGGGCCGTGCAGTACGTC.

The V and J genes are TRBV6-5 and TRBJ1-5, with 7 positions matching TRBD1. The ends lost 2 bases at V and 0 bases at J; junction bases unmatched: 1. Germline loops: CDR1 MNHEY, CDR2 SVGAGI. CDR3 size: 15 residues. The DNA for the CDR3 is TGTGCCAGCAGTTACGACAGGGATAGCAATCAGCCCCAGCATTTT. Translated: CASSYDRDSNQPQHF.

The chain carries TRBV4-1 and TRBJ2-1, with TRBD2 matching over 8 bases. This CDR3 is built from 17 residues. The V and J ends lost 2 bases and 0 bases, in that order; junction bases with no gene match: 6. The germline V gene has CDR1 MGHRA and CDR2 YSYEKL. CDR3 amino acids: CASSQKWTSSSYNEQFF. The CDR3 region has the DNA TGCGCCAGCAGCCAAAAGTGGACTAGCAGCTCCTACAATGAGCAGTTCTTC.

The chain carries TRBV27 and TRBJ2-1, with D hard to call. CDR3 size: 13 residues. V lost 7 bases and J lost 5, with 12 bases in between. The V gene's germline CDR1 is MNHEY and CDR2 SMNVEV (reference sequence). CDR3 amino acids: CASTLQQDNEQFF. The CDR3 DNA is TGTGCCAGCACCCTCCAACAAGACAATGAGCAGTTCTTC.

The chain joins TRBV6-2 or TRBV6-3 to TRBJ2-3; the match to TRBD2 covers 7 bases. V was clipped by 5 bases and J by 4 bases; unmatched bases: 6. The length of the CDR3 is 14 residues. CDR1 is MNHEY and CDR2 is SVGEGT in the germline V gene. CDR3 sequence: CASSPPGGADTQYF. CDR3 coding DNA: TGTGCCAGCAGTCCACCGGGAGGCGCAGATACGCAGTATTTT.

This clone has just a few counts. This sequence joins TRBV7-9 and TRBJ1-2; no clear D gene. V was shortened by 5 bases and J by 8 bases, with 12 bases between the two germline ends. The V gene's germline CDR1 is SEHNR and CDR2 FQNEAQ (reference sequence). The CDR3 extends over 12 amino acids. In nucleotides, the CDR3 is TGTGCCAGCAGCGTAACCACTCGCGGCTACACCTTC. Protein product: CASSVTTRGYTF.

The chain recombines TRBV12-3 or TRBV12-4 with TRBJ2-5, with TRBD2 identical over 7 bases. V lost 6 bases to trimming and J lost 5 bases; unmatched junction nucleotides: 6. The CDR3 sequence is 13 residues long. The CDR3: CASSRDGGETQYF. CDR3 DNA: TGTGCCAGCAGCAGGGACGGGGGGGAGACCCAGTACTTC.

This clone appeared a few times. The J gene is TRBJ2-7, the V gene TRBV6-2 or TRBV6-3, with D tentatively TRBD2 (7 bases). The germline V and J ends were trimmed by 3 bases and 2 bases, with 17 bases remaining between them. CDR1 is MNHEY and CDR2 is SVGEGT in the germline V gene. The CDR3 is made up of 16 amino acids. The CDR3: CASSYSGGQGTYEQYV. The CDR3, as DNA: TGTGCCAGCAGTTATTCCGGGGGGCAAGGGACCTACGAGCAGTACGTC.

V is TRBV11-3 and J is TRBJ2-1; possibly TRBD2 for D (5 bases). Germline assignment: CDR1 SGHNT and CDR2 YENEEA. The V end lost 0 bases, the J end lost 0 bases, and 6 bases lay between the germline ends. This CDR3 is built from 15 residues. The CDR3 here is CASSLDGNSYNEQFF. In DNA form, the CDR3 reads TGTGCCAGCAGCTTAGACGGGAACTCCTACAATGAGCAGTTCTTC.

The chain couples TRBV12-3 or TRBV12-4 to TRBJ1-2, with 7 bases lining up with TRBD1. V trimming: 4 bases; J trimming: 8 bases; junction bases outside the gene matches: 4. This CDR3 is 12 amino acids long. This CDR3 is CASSSLGGGYTF. In nucleotides, the CDR3 is TGTGCCAGCAGTTCCTTAGGGGGCGGCTACACCTTC.

The J gene is TRBJ2-1, the V gene TRBV6-5, with 8 positions matching TRBD2. The CDR3 totals 14 residues. The germline CDR1 and CDR2 sequences are MNHEY and SVGAGI. With V trimmed by 7 bases and J by 7 bases, 9 bases remained unmatched. The CDR3 is CASKIAGSLNEQFF. CDR3 coding DNA: TGTGCCAGCAAAATAGCGGGAAGTCTAAATGAGCAGTTCTTC.

The chain employs TRBV19 and TRBJ1-6, with D maybe TRBD1 (5 bases). Germline CDR1 is LNHDA and CDR2 is SQIVND (reference sequence). This CDR3 is 15 amino acids long. The V end lost 5 bases, the J end lost 5 bases, and 13 bases lay between the germline ends. CDR3 sequence reads: CASSGDRRNNSPLHF. The DNA for the CDR3 is TGTGCCAGTAGTGGAGACAGACGAAATAATTCACCCCTCCACTTT.

The V call is TRBV5-1, the J call TRBJ2-2; 9 bases map to TRBD2. CDR3 length: 15 amino acids. Germline-derived CDR1 and CDR2 are SGHRS and YFSETQ. The V gene end was trimmed by 4 bases and the J gene end by 6 bases; junction bases not matched to a gene: 7. In DNA, the CDR3 is TGCGCCAGCAGCCCACGGACTAGCGTGGCCGGGGAGCTGTTTTTT. Protein sequence: CASSPRTSVAGELFF.

In this sample, this clone turned up a few times. J is TRBJ1-6 and V is TRBV28; 9 bases match TRBD1. The V segment lost 1 base and the J segment 7 bases; nucleotides outside the gene matches: 8. Germline CDR1 is MDHEN and CDR2 is SYDVKM. The CDR3 consists of 17 residues. CDR3 sequence: CASSLSPTGTGNSPLHF. DNA for the CDR3: TGTGCCAGCAGTTTATCCCCAACCGGGACAGGGAATTCACCCCTCCACTTT.

The V gene is TRBV19, the J gene TRBJ1-3, with D tentatively TRBD1 (5 bases). V lost 5 bases and J 3 bases, leaving 14 bases between the germline ends. The CDR3 covers 15 residues. Per the germline V gene, CDR1 is LNHDA and CDR2 is SQIVND (reference sequence). The CDR3 region has the DNA TGTGCCAGTAGTGGGCAGGGCTTTCTTGGAAACACCATATATTTT. Amino acid sequence: CASSGQGFLGNTIYF.

The chain links TRBV4-1 to TRBJ2-1; 8 bases map to TRBD2. V lost 0 bases, J lost 0 bases, and 13 bases stayed unmatched. The CDR3 consists of 20 residues. From germline, CDR1 is MGHRA and CDR2 YSYEKL. The CDR3 sequence is CASSQELTSGLGSSYNEQFF. Written as DNA, the CDR3 is TGCGCCAGCAGCCAAGAACTCACTAGCGGCCTAGGGAGCTCCTACAATGAGCAGTTCTTC.

The V call is TRBV11-3, the J call TRBJ2-1; TRBD2 matches 7 bases. V shed 1 base, J shed 7 bases, and the junction held 13 bases outside the gene matches. The CDR3 is 17 residues long. Germline V gene lookup returns CDR1 SGHNT and CDR2 YENEEA. CDR3 sequence reads: CASSLAISSGDFNEQFF. CDR3 DNA sequence: TGTGCCAGCAGCTTAGCTATCTCTAGCGGCGACTTTAATGAGCAGTTCTTC.